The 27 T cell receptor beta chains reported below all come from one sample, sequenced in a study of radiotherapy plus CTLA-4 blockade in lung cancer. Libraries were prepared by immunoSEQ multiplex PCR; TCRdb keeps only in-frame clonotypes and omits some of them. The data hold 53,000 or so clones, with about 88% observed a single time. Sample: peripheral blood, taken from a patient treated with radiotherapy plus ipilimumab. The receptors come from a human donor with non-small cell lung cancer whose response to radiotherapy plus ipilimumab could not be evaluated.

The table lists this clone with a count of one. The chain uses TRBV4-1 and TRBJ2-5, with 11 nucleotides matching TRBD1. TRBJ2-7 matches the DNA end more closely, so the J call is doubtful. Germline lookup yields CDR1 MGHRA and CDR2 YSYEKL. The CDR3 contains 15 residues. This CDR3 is CASSLETGTGGEQYF. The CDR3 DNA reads TGCGCCAGCAGCCTGGAGACCGGGACAGGGGGCGAGCAGTACTTC.

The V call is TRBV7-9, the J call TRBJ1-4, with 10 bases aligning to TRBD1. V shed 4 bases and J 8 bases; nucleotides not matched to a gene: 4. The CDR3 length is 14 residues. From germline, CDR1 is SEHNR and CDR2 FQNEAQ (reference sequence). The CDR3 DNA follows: TGTGCCAGCAGCTCTGGACAGGGGGGCGAAAAACTGTTTTTT. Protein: CASSSGQGGEKLFF.

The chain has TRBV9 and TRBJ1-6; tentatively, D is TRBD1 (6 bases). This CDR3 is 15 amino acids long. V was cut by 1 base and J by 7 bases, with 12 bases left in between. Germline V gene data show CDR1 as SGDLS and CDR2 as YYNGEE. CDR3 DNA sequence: TGTGCCAGCAGCGTATGGGGGGGCGGAAATTCACCCCTCCACTTT. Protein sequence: CASSVWGGGNSPLHF. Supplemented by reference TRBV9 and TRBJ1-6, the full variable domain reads DSGVTQTPKHLITATGQRVTLRCSPRSGDLSVYWYQQSLDQGLQFLIQYYNGEERAKGNILERFSAQQFPDLHSELNLSSLELGDSALYFCASSVWGGGNSPLHFGNGTRLTVT.

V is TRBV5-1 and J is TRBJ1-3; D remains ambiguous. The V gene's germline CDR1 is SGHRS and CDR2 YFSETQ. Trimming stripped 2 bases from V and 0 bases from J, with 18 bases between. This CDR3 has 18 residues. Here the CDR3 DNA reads TGCGCCAGCAGCTTCGGCGGGCAGAGTAAGCTCTCTGGAAACACCATATATTTT. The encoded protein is CASSFGGQSKLSGNTIYF. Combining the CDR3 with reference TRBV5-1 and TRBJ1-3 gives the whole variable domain KAGVTQTPRYLIKTRGQQVTLSCSPISGHRSVSWYQQTPGQGLQFLFEYFSETQRNKGNFPGRFSGRQFSNSRSEMNVSTLELGDSALYLCASSFGGQSKLSGNTIYFGEGSWLTVV.

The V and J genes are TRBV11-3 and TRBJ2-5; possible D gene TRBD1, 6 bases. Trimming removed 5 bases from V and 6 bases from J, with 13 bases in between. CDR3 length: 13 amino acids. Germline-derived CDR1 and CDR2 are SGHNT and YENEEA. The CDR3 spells CASSPQGAKTQYF. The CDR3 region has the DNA TGTGCCAGCAGCCCACAGGGAGCCAAGACCCAGTACTTC.

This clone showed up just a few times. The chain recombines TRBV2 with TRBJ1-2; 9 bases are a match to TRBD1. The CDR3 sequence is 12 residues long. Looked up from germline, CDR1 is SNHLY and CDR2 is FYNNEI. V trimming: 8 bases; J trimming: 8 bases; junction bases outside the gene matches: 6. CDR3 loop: CASVRDREGYTF. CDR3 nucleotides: TGTGCCAGCGTCCGGGACAGGGAAGGCTACACCTTC. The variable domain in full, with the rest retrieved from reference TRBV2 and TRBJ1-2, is EPEVTQTPSHQVTQMGQEVILRCVPISNHLYFYWYRQILGQKVEFLVSFYNNEISEKSEIFDDQFSVERPDGSNFTLKIRSTKLEDSAMYFCASVRDREGYTFGSGTRLTVV.

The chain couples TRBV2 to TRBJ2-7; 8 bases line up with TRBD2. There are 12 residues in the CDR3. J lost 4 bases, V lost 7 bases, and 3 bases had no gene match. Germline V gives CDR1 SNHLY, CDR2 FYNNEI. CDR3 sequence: CASKRESYEQYF. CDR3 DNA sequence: TGTGCCAGCAAGCGGGAGTCGTACGAGCAGTACTTC.

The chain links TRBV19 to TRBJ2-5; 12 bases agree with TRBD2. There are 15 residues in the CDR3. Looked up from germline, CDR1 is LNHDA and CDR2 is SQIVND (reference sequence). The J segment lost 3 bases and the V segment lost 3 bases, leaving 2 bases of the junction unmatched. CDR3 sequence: CASSIWTSGEETQYF. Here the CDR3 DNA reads TGTGCCAGTAGTATCTGGACTAGCGGGGAAGAGACCCAGTACTTC.

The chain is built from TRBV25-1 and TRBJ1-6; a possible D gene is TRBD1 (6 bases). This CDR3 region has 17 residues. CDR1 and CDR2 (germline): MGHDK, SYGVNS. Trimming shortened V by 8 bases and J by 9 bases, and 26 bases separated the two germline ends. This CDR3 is CASRSRGGGQVLSPLHF. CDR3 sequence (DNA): TGTGCCAGCCGTTCGAGGGGCGGGGGCCAAGTACTTTCACCCCTCCACTTT.

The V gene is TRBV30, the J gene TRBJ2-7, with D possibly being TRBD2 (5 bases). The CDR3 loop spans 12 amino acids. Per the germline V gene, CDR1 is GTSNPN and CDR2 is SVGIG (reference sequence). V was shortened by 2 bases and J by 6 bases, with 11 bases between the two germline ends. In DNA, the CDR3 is TGTGCCTGGAGTCCCCGGGGATCCGAGCAGTACTTC. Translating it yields CAWSPRGSEQYF. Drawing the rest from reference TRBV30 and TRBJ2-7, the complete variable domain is SQTIHQWPATLVQPVGSPLSLECTVEGTSNPNLYWYRQAAGRGLQLLFYSVGIGQISSEVPQNLSASRPQDRQFILSSKKLLLSDSGFYLCAWSPRGSEQYFGPGTRLTVT.

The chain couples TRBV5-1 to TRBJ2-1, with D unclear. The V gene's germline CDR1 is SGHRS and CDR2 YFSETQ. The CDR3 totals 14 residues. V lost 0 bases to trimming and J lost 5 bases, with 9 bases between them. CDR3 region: CASSLAARDNEQFF. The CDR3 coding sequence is TGCGCCAGCAGCTTGGCCGCTCGAGACAATGAGCAGTTCTTC.

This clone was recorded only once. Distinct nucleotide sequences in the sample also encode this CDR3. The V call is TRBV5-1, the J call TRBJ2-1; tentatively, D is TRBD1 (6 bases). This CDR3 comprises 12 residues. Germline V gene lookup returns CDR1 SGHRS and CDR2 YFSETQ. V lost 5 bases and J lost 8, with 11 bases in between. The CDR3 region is CASSSQGYEQFF. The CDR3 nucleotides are TGCGCCAGCAGTTCACAGGGCTATGAGCAGTTCTTC.

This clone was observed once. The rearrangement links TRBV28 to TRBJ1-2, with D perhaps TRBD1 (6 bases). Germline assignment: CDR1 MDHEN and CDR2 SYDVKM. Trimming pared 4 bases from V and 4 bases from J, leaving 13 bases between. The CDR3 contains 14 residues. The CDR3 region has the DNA TGTGCCAGCAGTTGGGGGGGCTTTAGCTATGGCTACACCTTC. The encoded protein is CASSWGGFSYGYTF.

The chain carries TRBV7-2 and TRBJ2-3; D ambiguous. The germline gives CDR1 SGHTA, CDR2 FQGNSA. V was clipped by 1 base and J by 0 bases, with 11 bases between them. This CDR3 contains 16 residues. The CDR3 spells CASSLEITPSTDTQYF. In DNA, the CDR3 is TGTGCCAGCAGCTTAGAAATCACTCCCAGCACAGATACGCAGTATTTT.

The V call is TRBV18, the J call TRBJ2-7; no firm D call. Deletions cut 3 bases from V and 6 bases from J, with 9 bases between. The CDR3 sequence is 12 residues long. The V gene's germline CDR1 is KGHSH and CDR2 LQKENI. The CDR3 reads CASSPSPGEQYF. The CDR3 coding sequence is TGTGCCAGCTCACCCTCCCCCGGCGAGCAGTACTTC.

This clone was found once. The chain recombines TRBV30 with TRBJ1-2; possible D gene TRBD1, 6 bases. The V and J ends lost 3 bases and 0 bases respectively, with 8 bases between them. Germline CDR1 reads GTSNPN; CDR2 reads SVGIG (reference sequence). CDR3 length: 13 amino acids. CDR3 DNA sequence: TGTGCCTGGAGCTCAGGGGCTAACTATGGCTACACCTTC. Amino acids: CAWSSGANYGYTF.

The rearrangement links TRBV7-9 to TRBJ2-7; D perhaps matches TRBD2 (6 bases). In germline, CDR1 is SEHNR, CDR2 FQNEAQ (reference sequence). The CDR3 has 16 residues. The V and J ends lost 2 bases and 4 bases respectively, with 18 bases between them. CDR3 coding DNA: TGTGCCAGCAGCTTACCCCGAGGGACTTCCGGTTACGAGCAGTACTTC. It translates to CASSLPRGTSGYEQYF.

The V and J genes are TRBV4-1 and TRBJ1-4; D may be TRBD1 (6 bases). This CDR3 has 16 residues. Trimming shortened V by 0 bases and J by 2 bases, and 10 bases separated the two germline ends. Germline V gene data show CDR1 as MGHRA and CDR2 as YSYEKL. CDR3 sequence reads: CASSQDTGSTNEKLFF. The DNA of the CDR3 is TGCGCCAGCAGCCAAGATACAGGGAGCACTAATGAAAAACTGTTTTTT.

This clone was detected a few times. The CDR3 loop reads CASSQVRGRTEAFF. The CDR3 nucleotides are TGCGCCAGCAGCCAAGTTAGAGGGAGGACTGAAGCTTTCTTT. This chain uses TRBV4-3 with TRBJ1-1, with unresolved D. The germline CDR1 and CDR2 sequences are LGHNA and YSLEER. Trimming took 1 base from V and 5 from J, leaving 11 bases between them. There are 14 residues in the CDR3.

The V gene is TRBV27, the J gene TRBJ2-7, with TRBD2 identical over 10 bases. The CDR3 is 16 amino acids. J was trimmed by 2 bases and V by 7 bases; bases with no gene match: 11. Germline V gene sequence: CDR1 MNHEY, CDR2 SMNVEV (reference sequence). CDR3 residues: CASIAGAGGPTYEQYF. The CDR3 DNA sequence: TGTGCCAGCATTGCGGGAGCGGGGGGGCCCACCTACGAGCAGTACTTC.

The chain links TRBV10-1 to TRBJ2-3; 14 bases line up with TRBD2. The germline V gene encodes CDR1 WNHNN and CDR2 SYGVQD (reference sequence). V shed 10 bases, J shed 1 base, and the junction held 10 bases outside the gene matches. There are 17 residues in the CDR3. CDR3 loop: CAIRSPGLAGGTDTQYF. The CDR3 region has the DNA TGCGCCATAAGAAGTCCGGGACTAGCGGGGGGCACAGATACGCAGTATTTT.

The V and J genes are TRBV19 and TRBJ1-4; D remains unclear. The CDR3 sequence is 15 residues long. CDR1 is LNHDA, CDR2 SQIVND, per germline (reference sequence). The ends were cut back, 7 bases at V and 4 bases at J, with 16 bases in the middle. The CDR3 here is CASKRTEGINEKLFF. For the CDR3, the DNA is TGTGCCAGTAAGAGAACAGAGGGAATTAATGAAAAACTGTTTTTT. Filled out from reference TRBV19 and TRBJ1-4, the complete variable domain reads DGGITQSPKYLFRKEGQNVTLSCEQNLNHDAMYWYRQDPGQGLRLIYYSQIVNDFQKGDIAEGYSVSREKKESFPLTVTSAQKNPTAFYLCASKRTEGINEKLFFGSGTQLSVL.

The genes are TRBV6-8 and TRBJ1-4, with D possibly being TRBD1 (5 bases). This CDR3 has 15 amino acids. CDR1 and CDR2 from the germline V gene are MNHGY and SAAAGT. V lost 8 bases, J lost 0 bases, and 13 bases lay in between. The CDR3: CASGRQGSTNEKLFF. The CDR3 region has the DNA TGTGCCAGCGGGCGGCAGGGCTCAACTAATGAAAAACTGTTTTTT.

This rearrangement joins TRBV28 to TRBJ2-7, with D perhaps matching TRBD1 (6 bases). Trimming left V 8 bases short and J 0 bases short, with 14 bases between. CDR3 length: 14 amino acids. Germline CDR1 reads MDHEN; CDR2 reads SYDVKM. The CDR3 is CASAQVDSSYEQYF. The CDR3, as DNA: TGTGCCAGCGCTCAAGTGGACAGCTCCTACGAGCAGTACTTC.

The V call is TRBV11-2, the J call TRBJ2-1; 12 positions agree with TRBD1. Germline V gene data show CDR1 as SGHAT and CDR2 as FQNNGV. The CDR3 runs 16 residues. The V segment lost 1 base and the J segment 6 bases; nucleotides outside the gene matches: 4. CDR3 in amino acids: CASSLVGGQGANEQFF. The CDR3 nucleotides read TGTGCCAGCAGCTTAGTAGGGGGACAGGGGGCCAATGAGCAGTTCTTC.

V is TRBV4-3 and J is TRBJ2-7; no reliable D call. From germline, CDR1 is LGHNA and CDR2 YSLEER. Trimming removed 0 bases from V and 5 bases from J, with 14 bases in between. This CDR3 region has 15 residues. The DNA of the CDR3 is TGCGCCAGCAGCCAAGATCACGGAGCATTAGACGAGCAGTACTTC. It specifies CASSQDHGALDEQYF.

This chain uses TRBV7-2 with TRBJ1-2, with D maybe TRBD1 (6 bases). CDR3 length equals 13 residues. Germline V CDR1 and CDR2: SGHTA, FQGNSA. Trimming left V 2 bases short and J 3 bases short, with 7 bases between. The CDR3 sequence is CASSLYRDYGYTF. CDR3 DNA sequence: TGTGCCAGCAGCTTATACAGGGACTATGGCTACACCTTC.